This T cell receptor (beta chain) emerged from a study of T cell responses to AZD1222 COVID-19 vaccine. Study observations and caveats: Of the AZD1222 recipients, only 5 or 6 were seropositive at baseline.

Regarding this clone: What it recognizes is unknown.

Measured with immunoSEQ multiplex PCR; TCRdb has only the in-frame clones, and not every one. Among approximately 82,000 clones, 85% were seen once, and the ten largest hold about an eighth. Germline CDR1 SGHRS, CDR2 YFSETQ. V lost 7 bases to trimming and J lost 4 bases, with 17 bases between them. CDR3 size: 15 residues. The chain has TRBV5-1 and TRBJ2-2, with D possibly being TRBD1 (5 bases). Sequences were derived from peripheral blood, sampled on day 0 of AZD1222 vaccination. The TCR was taken from an adult in good health. CDR3 amino acids: CASHWGSPGTGELFF. CDR3 sequence (DNA): TGCGCCAGCCACTGGGGCAGCCCGGGCACCGGGGAGCTGTTTTTT. Variable domain in full (rest from reference TRBV5-1 and TRBJ2-2): KAGVTQTPRYLIKTRGQQVTLSCSPISGHRSVSWYQQTPGQGLQFLFEYFSETQRNKGNFPGRFSGRQFSNSRSEMNVSTLELGDSALYLCASHWGSPGTGELFFGEGSRLTVL.